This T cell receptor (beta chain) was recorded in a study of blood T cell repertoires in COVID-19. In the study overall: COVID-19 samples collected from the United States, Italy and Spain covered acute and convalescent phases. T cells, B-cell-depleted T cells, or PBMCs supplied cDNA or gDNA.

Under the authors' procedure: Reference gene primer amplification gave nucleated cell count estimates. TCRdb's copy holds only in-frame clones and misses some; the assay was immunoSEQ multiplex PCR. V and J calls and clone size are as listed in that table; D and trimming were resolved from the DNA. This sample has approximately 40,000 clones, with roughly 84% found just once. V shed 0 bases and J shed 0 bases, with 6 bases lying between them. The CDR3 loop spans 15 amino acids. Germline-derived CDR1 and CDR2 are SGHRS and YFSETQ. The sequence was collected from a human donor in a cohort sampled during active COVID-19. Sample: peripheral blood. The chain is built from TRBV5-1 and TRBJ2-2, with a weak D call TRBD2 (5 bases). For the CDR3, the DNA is TGCGCCAGCAGCTTGGCCGGGACGAACACCGGGGAGCTGTTTTTT. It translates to CASSLAGTNTGELFF. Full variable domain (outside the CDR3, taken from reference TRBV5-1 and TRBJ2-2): KAGVTQTPRYLIKTRGQQVTLSCSPISGHRSVSWYQQTPGQGLQFLFEYFSETQRNKGNFPGRFSGRQFSNSRSEMNVSTLELGDSALYLCASSLAGTNTGELFFGEGSRLTVL.